This entry concerns a single TCR beta chain. Its target is unknown. This entry comes from a study of cytomegalovirus exposure and HLA in healthy donors. It was with 60 Vbeta and 13 Jbeta primers that the PCR ran. Only in-frame clones appear in the TCRdb table, and some are missing; sequencing was by immunoSEQ multiplex PCR. The sample includes about 94,000 clones, 74% of them seen just once. Study-wide results and caveats: The presence/absence work took it that sequencing depth was about the same across donors. In a later analysis, HLA-associated beta chains showed higher expansion and lower generation probabilities than comparable chains. Cytomegalovirus association was listed for about 180 TCR beta chains. When analyzed later, a missense DCLRE1C variant was found to be linked to TCR beta V- and J-gene trimming.

Germline CDR1 is SGHRS and CDR2 is YFSETQ. The CDR3 has 13 amino acids. V lost 6 bases, J lost 5 bases, and 15 bases lay in between. Material for sequencing was PBMCs. This TCR came from a man aged 25 to 40 in good health and CMV-seropositive. The chain carries TRBV5-1 and TRBJ2-7, with D unclear. Here the CDR3 DNA reads TGCGCCAGCACCCAAGGAGACGTCGACGAGCAGTACTTC. Its translation: CASTQGDVDEQYF.